The 19 T cell receptor beta chains listed next were all sequenced from one sample in a study of Graves' ophthalmopathy and Graves' hyperthyroidism (dated by TCRdb to between 2017 and 2018). TCRdb names Illumina HiSeq 2000 as the instrument used. For repertoire sequencing, TCR beta CDR3 regions were amplified from RNA transcripts. The first round was an RT-PCR using HTBI primers with the Qiagen OneStep RT-PCR kit, and this first round was followed by a second-round multiplex PCR, then size selection and purification. TCRdb's own reprocessing of the public reads used fastp at Q25 and MiXCR and kept productive beta chains. Every CDR3 protein is listed once, alongside the most common genes and DNA of its rows. The table for this sample lists about 590,000 distinct CDR3 sequences; under 45% of them were counted only once. Clones ranked in the top ten supply 3.5% to 5% of the sample. Sequencing was done on a sample of peripheral blood or thyroid tissue (not recorded which). The receptors originated from an adult man with Graves' hyperthyroidism.

This clonotype was seen ten or more times. The rearrangement uses TRBV12-3 or TRBV12-4 and TRBJ1-1; D gene unclear. The CDR3 has 13 amino acids. With 5 bases removed from V and 0 bases from J, the gap between germline ends came to 7 bases. The CDR3 DNA follows: TGTGCCAGCAGTCCACCCATGAACACTGAAGCTTTCTTT. Its translation is CASSPPMNTEAFF.

On this clonotype: A much larger clone sits a single nucleotide away, making a read error possible. The chain has TRBV7-2 and TRBJ2-7, with D perhaps being TRBD1 or TRBD2 (5 bases each). CDR1 is SGHTA and CDR2 is FQGNSA in the germline V gene. The CDR3 extends over 12 amino acids. In DNA, the CDR3 is TGTGCCAGCAACCAACTAGGGGACGAGCAGTGCTTC. It codes for CASNQLGDEQCF.

In DNA, the CDR3 is TGCAGCGTTGACGACAGGGGGGAGCTGTTTTTT. Its translation is CSVDDRGELFF. The gene calls are TRBV29-1 and TRBJ2-2; a possible D gene is TRBD1 (6 bases). Between the trimmed V and J ends, which lost 3 bases and 8 bases, there was a span of 7 bases. This CDR3 has 11 residues. The germline V gene has CDR1 SQVTM and CDR2 ANQGSEA.

The V and J genes are TRBV5-1 and TRBJ2-6, with D possibly matching TRBD2 (5 bases). V was cut by 2 bases and J by 0 bases, with 18 bases left in between. Germline V gives CDR1 SGHRS, CDR2 YFSETQ. CDR3 size: 19 residues. The CDR3 loop reads CASSLWVLAVSSGANVLTF. Here the CDR3 DNA reads TGCGCCAGCAGCTTATGGGTGCTAGCCGTGAGCTCTGGGGCCAACGTCCTGACTTTC.

This clonotype appeared many times. This sequence joins TRBV19 and TRBJ1-5; TRBD1 aligns across 9 bases. CDR3 length: 18 amino acids. The V gene's germline CDR1 is LNHDA and CDR2 SQIVND (reference sequence). V was clipped by 3 bases and J by 3 bases; unmatched bases: 12. The CDR3 region is CASSIGSLGTGNNQPQHF. In nucleotides, the CDR3 is TGTGCCAGTAGTATTGGGTCCCTGGGGACAGGGAACAATCAGCCCCAGCATTTT.

As for this clonotype: At one end, the junction sequence differs from germline, possibly due to a read error. This chain joins TRBV10-2 and TRBJ2-2, with D perhaps matching TRBD1 (5 bases). The CDR3 has 14 amino acids. Germline V lookup: CDR1 WSHSY, CDR2 SAAADI. CDR3 protein: CASSESRARNEQFF. The CDR3 bases are TGCGCCAGCAGTGAGTCCAGGGCAAGGAATGAGCAGTTTTTT.

This clonotype was picked up a small number of times. V is TRBV7-2 and J is TRBJ2-3; D not resolved. Trimming pared 0 bases from V and 5 bases from J, leaving 6 bases between. Germline V lookup: CDR1 SGHTA, CDR2 FQGNSA. CDR3 size: 13 residues. The CDR3 protein is CASSLAYGDTQYF. In DNA, the CDR3 is TGTGCCAGCAGCTTAGCGTATGGAGATACGCAGTATTTT.

For this clonotype: A much larger clone sits a single nucleotide away, making a read error possible. The chain couples TRBV7-2 to TRBJ2-6; a weak D match, TRBD2 (5 bases). CDR3 size: 16 residues. With 5 bases removed from V and 0 bases from J, the gap between germline ends came to 11 bases. CDR1 SGHTA and CDR2 FQGNSA come from the germline V gene. This CDR3 reads CASSPRAGSGANVLTF. The CDR3 DNA reads as TGTGCCAGCAGCCCCCGGGCGGGCTCTGGGGCCAACGTCCTGACTTTC.

As concerns this clonotype: This may be a read error: a much more frequent sequence differs by one nucleotide. The conserved phenylalanine or tryptophan normally closing the CDR3 is absent here, so this likely arose from a read error. V and J are TRBV7-9 and TRBJ1-1, with D tentatively TRBD1 (5 bases). Germline-derived CDR1 and CDR2 are SEHNR and FQNEAQ (reference sequence). The V end was cut by 5 bases, the J end by 11 bases, with 15 bases between. This CDR3 has 12 residues. The CDR3 here is CASSQTGRGAFS. The CDR3, as DNA: TGTGCCAGCAGCCAAACAGGACGAGGGGCTTTCTCT.

This clonotype was observed a handful of times. This chain links TRBV27 with TRBJ2-7; 8 nucleotides align to TRBD2. V trimming: 5 bases; J trimming: 3 bases; junction bases outside the gene matches: 9. Germline V gene lookup returns CDR1 MNHEY and CDR2 SMNVEV (reference sequence). The CDR3 runs 15 residues. The DNA for the CDR3 is TGTGCCAGCAGTCCCATTCCTAGCGGGCACTACGAGCAGTACTTC. This translates into CASSPIPSGHYEQYF.

The rearrangement links TRBV7-2 to TRBJ1-5; D possibly corresponds to TRBD1 (5 bases). The CDR3 length is 17 residues. Per the germline V gene, CDR1 is SGHTA and CDR2 is FQGNSA. Between the trimmed V and J ends, which lost 5 bases and 0 bases, there was a span of 17 bases. The CDR3 sequence: CASSPQGVGVSNQPQHF. As DNA, the CDR3 is TGTGCCAGCAGCCCCCAGGGTGTTGGGGTTAGCAATCAGCCCCAGCATTTT.

This clonotype came up a few times. The chain recombines TRBV7-9 with TRBJ2-7; D remains unclear. The better agreement between TRBJ2-1 and the DNA end casts doubt on the J call. CDR3 length: 15 amino acids. Germline V gene sequence: CDR1 SEHNR, CDR2 FQNEAQ (reference sequence). Here the CDR3 DNA reads TGTGCCAGCAGCTTAGCTAGGAAGGCGACCGACGGGCAGTTCTTC. This gives the protein CASSLARKATDGQFF.

The chain combines TRBV25-1 with TRBJ1-2, with 7 positions matching TRBD1. J gave up 2 bases and V 8 bases, and 8 bases lay outside the gene matches. Germline loops: CDR1 MGHDK, CDR2 SYGVNS. The CDR3 extends over 14 amino acids. The CDR3 nucleotides read TGTGCCAGCGCCGGGGACAGCAAAAACTATGGCTACACCTTC. This gives the protein CASAGDSKNYGYTF.

The chain is built from TRBV29-1 and TRBJ2-5, with 7 bases lining up with TRBD1. CDR3 length: 15 residues. CDR1 SQVTM and CDR2 ANQGSEA come from the germline V gene. Trimming cost V 6 bases and J 5 bases; bases outside gene matches: 15. The CDR3 nucleotides are TGCAGCGTGACACAGGGGACGAACACCGGGGAGACCCAGTACTTC. Its translation: CSVTQGTNTGETQYF.

As for this clonotype: Just one base apart from a much larger clone, this may be a read error. This likely comes from a read error, as the CDR3 has no conserved phenylalanine or tryptophan at its end. V usage is TRBV7-9 and J usage is TRBJ2-6, with no clear D. Per germline, CDR1 SEHNR and CDR2 FQNEAQ (reference sequence). V lost 6 bases to trimming and J lost 2 bases, with 11 bases between them. The CDR3 loop spans 15 amino acids. This CDR3 is CASRSPAPGANVLTY. The CDR3 DNA sequence: TGTGCCAGCAGATCTCCAGCCCCTGGGGCCAACGTCCTGACTTAC.

This clonotype was recorded only once. The chain is built from TRBV29-1 and TRBJ1-2; weak D call: TRBD1 (6 bases). The V gene lost 4 bases and the J gene lost 8 bases, with 20 bases spanning the gap. The germline gives CDR1 SQVTM, CDR2 ANQGSEA. CDR3 length: 14 amino acids. This CDR3 is CSVVGGQGSGGYTF. DNA for the CDR3: TGCAGCGTTGTTGGGGGGCAGGGGAGTGGGGGCTACACCTTC.

This clonotype was observed many times. The chain uses TRBV29-1 and TRBJ2-7; the D gene could be TRBD1 or TRBD2 (5 bases each). The germline V gene has CDR1 SQVTM and CDR2 ANQGSEA. The germline V and J ends were trimmed by 0 bases and 0 bases, with 9 bases remaining between them. CDR3 length: 14 residues. The CDR3 is CSVEEGRNSYEQYF. The DNA for the CDR3 is TGCAGCGTTGAAGAGGGACGGAACTCCTACGAGCAGTACTTC.

V usage is TRBV9 and J usage is TRBJ2-5; 7 nucleotides match TRBD2. The CDR3 runs 16 residues. J lost 2 bases, V lost 0 bases, and 7 bases had no gene match. The germline CDR1 and CDR2 sequences are SGDLS and YYNGEE. CDR3 in amino acids: CASSVGPSGVQETQYF. The CDR3 DNA reads as TGTGCCAGCAGCGTAGGGCCTAGCGGTGTTCAAGAGACCCAGTACTTC. Using reference TRBV9 and TRBJ2-5 for the parts outside the CDR3, the full variable domain is DSGVTQTPKHLITATGQRVTLRCSPRSGDLSVYWYQQSLDQGLQFLIQYYNGEERAKGNILERFSAQQFPDLHSELNLSSLELGDSALYFCASSVGPSGVQETQYFGPGTRLLVL.

The table lists this clonotype with many counts. The V and J genes are TRBV12-3 or TRBV12-4 and TRBJ2-5; D might be TRBD1 (5 bases). The V and J ends lost 5 bases and 5 bases respectively, with 12 bases between them. This CDR3 has 13 amino acids. CDR3 sequence: CASSNRFPETQYF. CDR3 bases: TGTGCCAGCAGTAACAGGTTCCCTGAGACCCAGTACTTC.